The subject of this entry is one T cell receptor (beta chain). What it binds is unknown. These data are taken from a study of CD8+ T cells in alopecia areata. Study-wide background: Those patients who were treated received oral tofacitinib, which was given at 5 to 10 mg twice daily for moderate-to-severe alopecia areata.

Overall study results and limits: Across lesional scalp, and particularly alopecia totalis/universalis, clonality surpassed that of normal scalp. Scalp sequencing captures resident alphabeta T cells of normal skin too.

This CDR3 spans 14 amino acids. Germline-derived CDR1 and CDR2 are SNHLY and FYNNEI. With 6 bases clipped from V and 5 bases from J, the junction kept 4 bases outside the gene matches. Sequencing templates came from extracted RNA that was reverse transcribed into cDNA. TCRdb keeps only in-frame clones here, not all; method: immunoSEQ multiplex PCR. The sample lists 150,000 to 200,000 clones; 67% were seen once. Collection of lesional scalp punch biopsies and peripheral blood was performed in alopecia areata patients. This chain joins TRBV2 and TRBJ2-1; 10 bases are shared with TRBD1. The starting material was CD8+ T cells sorted from blood, obtained at week 0. This TCR derives from a human donor with alopecia areata. Here the CDR3 reads CASRGQGLNNEQFF. As DNA, the CDR3 is TGTGCCAGCAGGGGACAGGGGCTTAACAATGAGCAGTTCTTC. Full variable domain (rest looked up from reference TRBV2 and TRBJ2-1): EPEVTQTPSHQVTQMGQEVILRCVPISNHLYFYWYRQILGQKVEFLVSFYNNEISEKSEIFDDQFSVERPDGSNFTLKIRSTKLEDSAMYFCASRGQGLNNEQFFGPGTRLTVL.